Listed below are T cell receptor beta chains from one sample, sequenced in a study of beta chain features in type 1 diabetes. Profiling relied on immunoSEQ multiplex PCR, and the TCRdb table lists in-frame clones only, not all of them. The sample lists about 660,000 clones, roughly an eighth occurring once. The sequenced sample consisted of naive CD4+ T cells from blood. These receptors were collected from a man aged 18 to 30 with type 1 diabetes. CDR3s include the opening cysteine and the closing phenylalanine or tryptophan. Each record gives: CDR3 DNA, CDR3 protein, V gene, clone size, J gene, D gene. The D gene is left open where the match is weak. Not every row has a clone size; where given, it reads once, few, many or a size class.

CDR3 DNA: TGCAGCGTTTCTGGACTAGCGGGAAGGACTCCCTACGAGCAGTACTTC; CDR3 protein: CSVSGLAGRTPYEQYF; V gene: TRBV29-1; clone size: -; J gene: TRBJ2-7; D gene: TRBD2
CDR3 DNA: TGTGCCAGCAGTCCTATGGGCACCAACACTGAAGCTTTCTTT; CDR3 protein: CASSPMGTNTEAFF; V gene: TRBV6-5; clone size: few; J gene: TRBJ1-1; D gene: -
CDR3 DNA: TGTGCCAGCAGCGTAGGAGGGACGGATTATTCACCCCTCCACTTT; CDR3 protein: CASSVGGTDYSPLHF; V gene: TRBV9; clone size: few; J gene: TRBJ1-6; D gene: -
CDR3 DNA: TGCAGCGTTACAGGGATTGGAGAAAAACTGTTTTTT; CDR3 protein: CSVTGIGEKLFF; V gene: TRBV29-1; clone size: few; J gene: TRBJ1-4; D gene: -
CDR3 DNA: TGTGCTAGTGGTTTGGTGGTAGTTGCGTGTTTTCGGAAAGAGACCCAGTACTTC; CDR3 protein: CASGLVVVACFRKETQYF; V gene: TRBV12-5; clone size: -; J gene: TRBJ2-5; D gene: -
CDR3 DNA: TGTGCCAGCAGTTTACACCAGCAAATGAACACTGAAGCTTTCTTT; CDR3 protein: CASSLHQQMNTEAFF; V gene: TRBV28; clone size: -; J gene: TRBJ1-1; D gene: -
CDR3 DNA: TGCGCCAGCAGCTTAGGAGCGGGACAGCTCAGCACAGATACGCAGTATTTT; CDR3 protein: CASSLGAGQLSTDTQYF; V gene: TRBV5-1; clone size: few; J gene: TRBJ2-3; D gene: -
CDR3 DNA: TGTGCCAGCAGCCGGAGACCGATTCCTGAAGCTTTCTTT; CDR3 protein: CASSRRPIPEAFF; V gene: TRBV5-6; clone size: -; J gene: TRBJ1-1; D gene: -
CDR3 DNA: TGTGCCAGCAGTTACCCCGGCGGGGCCTCTGTGTACTTC; CDR3 protein: CASSYPGGASVYF; V gene: TRBV6-5; clone size: few; J gene: TRBJ2-7; D gene: -
CDR3 DNA: TGTGCCAGCAGCTTATGGGGGAAGGGCTACACCTTC; CDR3 protein: CASSLWGKGYTF; V gene: TRBV11-2; clone size: few; J gene: TRBJ1-2; D gene: -
CDR3 DNA: TGTGCCAGCAGATTACATAGCTCCTACGAGCAGTACTTC; CDR3 protein: CASRLHSSYEQYF; V gene: TRBV2; clone size: few; J gene: TRBJ2-7; D gene: -
CDR3 DNA: TGCAGCGTCGCGCTAGCGGGGGTTTACGAGCAGTACTTC; CDR3 protein: CSVALAGVYEQYF; V gene: TRBV29-1; clone size: few; J gene: TRBJ2-7; D gene: TRBD2
CDR3 DNA: TGCGCCAGCAGCCAAGAACTAGCCGGGGATACGCAGTATTTT; CDR3 protein: CASSQELAGDTQYF; V gene: TRBV4-1; clone size: -; J gene: TRBJ2-3; D gene: -
CDR3 DNA: TGTGCCGTCGGACAGGGAGGAACCGAGACCCAGTACTTC; CDR3 protein: CAVGQGGTETQYF; V gene: TRBV10-3; clone size: few; J gene: TRBJ2-5; D gene: TRBD1
CDR3 DNA: TGTGCCAGCAGTTACTGGGCTAGCGGGAGCGGCGAGCAGTACTTC; CDR3 protein: CASSYWASGSGEQYF; V gene: TRBV6-5; clone size: -; J gene: TRBJ2-7; D gene: TRBD2
CDR3 DNA: TGTGCCACCAGCTGGCAGGACAGTGACAATGAAAAACTGTTTTTT; CDR3 protein: CATSWQDSDNEKLFF; V gene: TRBV15; clone size: few; J gene: TRBJ1-4; D gene: -
CDR3 DNA: TGTGCCAGCAGCTTAACAGGAAGTGGGGACAGCGAGACCCAGTACTTC; CDR3 protein: CASSLTGSGDSETQYF; V gene: TRBV7-6; clone size: few; J gene: TRBJ2-5; D gene: TRBD1
CDR3 DNA: TGTGCCAGCAGCGTCAACAGGGACTCCTACGAGCAGTACTTC; CDR3 protein: CASSVNRDSYEQYF; V gene: TRBV9; clone size: few; J gene: TRBJ2-7; D gene: -
CDR3 DNA: TGTGCCAGCAGCCTAGAGAGCAGGAGCACTGAAGCTTTCTTT; CDR3 protein: CASSLESRSTEAFF; V gene: TRBV7-6; clone size: few; J gene: TRBJ1-1; D gene: -
CDR3 DNA: TGTGCCAGCAGCTTAGAAGGCAGGCAGTACTTC; CDR3 protein: CASSLEGRQYF; V gene: TRBV7-2; clone size: -; J gene: TRBJ2-5; D gene: -
CDR3 DNA: TGTGCCAGCAGTTTTAGCGGGAGTGCATACAATGAGCAGTTCTTC; CDR3 protein: CASSFSGSAYNEQFF; V gene: TRBV7-2; clone size: -; J gene: TRBJ2-1; D gene: TRBD2
CDR3 DNA: TGTGCCAGCAGCGTCGGCGGGCAGAACGAGCAGTACTTC; CDR3 protein: CASSVGGQNEQYF; V gene: TRBV9; clone size: few; J gene: TRBJ2-7; D gene: -
CDR3 DNA: TGCAGCGTTGACGGGATGAACGGTCAGCCCCAGCATTTT; CDR3 protein: CSVDGMNGQPQHF; V gene: TRBV29-1; clone size: -; J gene: TRBJ1-5; D gene: -
CDR3 DNA: TGCGCCAGCAGCTCCGGGACAGTCATCTACAATGAGCAGTTCTTC; CDR3 protein: CASSSGTVIYNEQFF; V gene: TRBV5-1; clone size: -; J gene: TRBJ2-1; D gene: TRBD1
CDR3 DNA: TGTGCCAGCAGCGTAGGAGGAGGGGTAGAGACCCAGTACTTC; CDR3 protein: CASSVGGGVETQYF; V gene: TRBV9; clone size: -; J gene: TRBJ2-5; D gene: -
CDR3 DNA: TGTGCCAGCAGCTACGGGACAGGGGTCAATCAGCCCCAGCATTTT; CDR3 protein: CASSYGTGVNQPQHF; V gene: TRBV5-6; clone size: -; J gene: TRBJ1-5; D gene: TRBD1
CDR3 DNA: TGCGCCAGCAGCTTCGCCTACGAGCAGTACTTC; CDR3 protein: CASSFAYEQYF; V gene: TRBV5-1; clone size: -; J gene: TRBJ2-7; D gene: -
CDR3 DNA: TGCGCCAGCAGCTTGGGATTGCCCCAATACGAGCAGTACTTC; CDR3 protein: CASSLGLPQYEQYF; V gene: TRBV5-1; clone size: -; J gene: TRBJ2-7; D gene: -
CDR3 DNA: TGTGCCAGCAGCACCACAGGGAGACGTGTCAGCGGTGGCACCGGGGAGCTGTTTTTT; CDR3 protein: CASSTTGRRVSGGTGELFF; V gene: TRBV9; clone size: few; J gene: TRBJ2-2; D gene: -
CDR3 DNA: TGTGCCAGCAGTGACAGATGGGTCGGTCAGCAGAACTACGAGCAGTACTTC; CDR3 protein: CASSDRWVGQQNYEQYF; V gene: TRBV6-4; clone size: -; J gene: TRBJ2-7; D gene: -
CDR3 DNA: TGTGCCAGTAGTACCCCAGCAGGGGACGAGCAGTACTTC; CDR3 protein: CASSTPAGDEQYF; V gene: TRBV19; clone size: -; J gene: TRBJ2-7; D gene: -
CDR3 DNA: TGTGCCAGTAGTTACTGGGATGAGCAGTTCTTC; CDR3 protein: CASSYWDEQFF; V gene: TRBV19; clone size: few; J gene: TRBJ2-1; D gene: -
CDR3 DNA: TGCAGCGTTGAAGATCTACAGGGGGCGCGGAACGAGCAGTACTTC; CDR3 protein: CSVEDLQGARNEQYF; V gene: TRBV29-1; clone size: few; J gene: TRBJ2-7; D gene: TRBD1
CDR3 DNA: TGTGCCAGTACCAGCACAGGGGACACCTACAATGAGCAGTTCTTC; CDR3 protein: CASTSTGDTYNEQFF; V gene: TRBV19; clone size: -; J gene: TRBJ2-1; D gene: TRBD1
CDR3 DNA: TGTGCCAGCAGCTCGCCCCTCGGGGGGTTCAATGAGCAGTTCTTC; CDR3 protein: CASSSPLGGFNEQFF; V gene: TRBV9; clone size: few; J gene: TRBJ2-1; D gene: TRBD2
CDR3 DNA: TGTGCCTGGAGTGTATTTAAGGGTCCCAATGAGCAGTTCTTC; CDR3 protein: CAWSVFKGPNEQFF; V gene: TRBV30; clone size: -; J gene: TRBJ2-1; D gene: -
CDR3 DNA: TGTGCCAGCAGTTACAGGGGGGTGAGGGCAGATACGCAGTATTTT; CDR3 protein: CASSYRGVRADTQYF; V gene: TRBV6-5; clone size: -; J gene: TRBJ2-3; D gene: -
CDR3 DNA: TGTGCCAGCAGCTTCTCGACAGGGGTCGGGCCAGATACGCAGTATTTT; CDR3 protein: CASSFSTGVGPDTQYF; V gene: TRBV7-9; clone size: few; J gene: TRBJ2-3; D gene: TRBD1
CDR3 DNA: TGTGCCAGCAGGGTGGGCAGGCTAGGGGAGACCCAGTACTTC; CDR3 protein: CASRVGRLGETQYF; V gene: TRBV5-6; clone size: -; J gene: TRBJ2-5; D gene: -
CDR3 DNA: TGTGCCAGCAGTTTCGGGGACAGGGACAATGAGCAGTTCTTC; CDR3 protein: CASSFGDRDNEQFF; V gene: TRBV28; clone size: -; J gene: TRBJ2-1; D gene: TRBD1
CDR3 DNA: TGTGCCAGCAGCTTAGGCGGACGCTCGAACAATGAGCAGTTCTTC; CDR3 protein: CASSLGGRSNNEQFF; V gene: TRBV7-6; clone size: -; J gene: TRBJ2-1; D gene: -
CDR3 DNA: TGTGCCAGCAGTCTCCCCCGCGGGGCATATCAGCCCCAGCATTTT; CDR3 protein: CASSLPRGAYQPQHF; V gene: TRBV2; clone size: -; J gene: TRBJ1-5; D gene: -
CDR3 DNA: TGTGCCAGCAGCTTGCGCGGGAGCTCCTACAATGAGCAGTTCTTC; CDR3 protein: CASSLRGSSYNEQFF; V gene: TRBV5-6; clone size: few; J gene: TRBJ2-1; D gene: TRBD2
CDR3 DNA: TGTGCCAGCAGCTTAGCGACTAGCGGGAGGGAGACCCAGTACTTC; CDR3 protein: CASSLATSGRETQYF; V gene: TRBV7-2; clone size: -; J gene: TRBJ2-5; D gene: TRBD2
CDR3 DNA: TGCGCCAGCAGCTTGCAGGGTATGACAGATACGCAGTATTTT; CDR3 protein: CASSLQGMTDTQYF; V gene: TRBV5-1; clone size: few; J gene: TRBJ2-3; D gene: -
CDR3 DNA: TGTGCCAGCAGTTTGATCCGGGGACCACCCTACGAGCAGTACTTC; CDR3 protein: CASSLIRGPPYEQYF; V gene: TRBV28; clone size: -; J gene: TRBJ2-7; D gene: -
CDR3 DNA: TGTGCCAGCCCACGCCAAGAGAATTTCAATGAGCAGTTCTTC; CDR3 protein: CASPRQENFNEQFF; V gene: TRBV27; clone size: -; J gene: TRBJ2-1; D gene: -
CDR3 DNA: TGTGCCAGCAGCCTCGGGTCGCCTGGGAATTCACCCCTCCACTTT; CDR3 protein: CASSLGSPGNSPLHF; V gene: TRBV7-2; clone size: few; J gene: TRBJ1-6; D gene: -